One sample yielded the 29 T cell receptor beta chains listed below, sequenced in a study of blood T cell repertoires in COVID-19. Data came from immunoSEQ multiplex PCR; TCRdb stores just in-frame clones and leaves some out. The table includes 180,000 or so clones, 86% detected once. The material sequenced was peripheral blood. The origin of the receptors is a man in his 60s with acute or convalescent COVID-19.

This chain joins TRBV18 and TRBJ1-3; 7 bases align to TRBD1. The CDR3 length is 13 residues. Germline V gene sequence: CDR1 KGHSH, CDR2 LQKENI. J gave up 9 bases and V 4 bases, and 6 bases lay outside the gene matches. CDR3 amino acids: CASSLDREGTIYF. CDR3 coding DNA: TGTGCCAGCTCACTCGACAGGGAAGGCACCATATATTTT.

The sample holds a few counts of this clone. The V call is TRBV27, the J call TRBJ2-3; a possible D gene is TRBD2 (5 bases). Germline V gene data show CDR1 as MNHEY and CDR2 as SMNVEV (reference sequence). Trimming took off 5 bases at V and 0 bases at J, with 15 bases between the two ends. The length of the CDR3 is 16 residues. CDR3 DNA sequence: TGTGCCAGCAGTCCCTCTTATGCGGGTAGCACAGATACGCAGTATTTT. This sequence encodes CASSPSYAGSTDTQYF.

This chain connects TRBV30 to TRBJ1-1; 7 bases align to TRBD1. The V gene's germline CDR1 is GTSNPN and CDR2 SVGIG (reference sequence). This CDR3 is 14 amino acids long. The J segment lost 3 bases and the V segment lost 2 bases, leaving 6 bases of the junction unmatched. Written as DNA, the CDR3 is TGTGCCTGGAGTTCACAGGGGTGGGACACTGAAGCTTTCTTT. This sequence encodes CAWSSQGWDTEAFF.

The chain recombines TRBV27 with TRBJ1-2; 7 bases line up with TRBD1. Germline lookup yields CDR1 MNHEY and CDR2 SMNVEV (reference sequence). V was clipped by 6 bases and J by 4 bases; unmatched bases: 5. The CDR3 extends over 13 amino acids. CDR3 residues: CASSPGQRYGYTF. The CDR3 DNA is TGTGCCAGCAGCCCGGGACAGCGCTATGGCTACACCTTC.

This chain joins TRBV28 and TRBJ1-5; the D gene is possibly TRBD1 (5 bases). The CDR3 length is 14 residues. CDR1 is MDHEN, CDR2 SYDVKM, per germline. V shed 8 bases and J shed 5 bases, with 16 bases lying between them. The CDR3 loop reads CASVTQGNHQPQHF. The CDR3 DNA reads TGTGCCAGCGTGACGCAGGGAAATCATCAGCCCCAGCATTTT. The full variable domain, rest sourced from reference TRBV28 and TRBJ1-5, is DVKVTQSSRYLVKRTGEKVFLECVQDMDHENMFWYRQDPGLGLRLIYFSYDVKMKEKGDIPEGYSVSREKKERFSLILESASTNQTSMYLCASVTQGNHQPQHFGDGTRLSIL.

CDR3 amino acids: CSVEGLQGADEKLFF. For the CDR3, the DNA is TGCAGCGTTGAAGGCTTACAGGGGGCCGATGAAAAACTGTTTTTT. The chain couples TRBV29-1 to TRBJ1-4; 9 bases map to TRBD1. The germline V gene has CDR1 SQVTM and CDR2 ANQGSEA. The V and J ends lost 1 base and 6 bases, in that order; junction bases with no gene match: 6. CDR3 length: 15 residues.

This clone was recorded once. The rearrangement uses TRBV28 and TRBJ2-7; TRBD1 aligns across 7 bases. The germline V gene has CDR1 MDHEN and CDR2 SYDVKM. This CDR3 spans 14 amino acids. The V gene end was trimmed by 4 bases and the J gene end by 1 base; junction bases not matched to a gene: 4. CDR3 region: CASSSPTGSYEQYF. For the CDR3, the DNA is TGTGCCAGCAGTTCCCCGACAGGGTCCTACGAGCAGTACTTC.

CDR3 protein: CASSLREGSTDTQYF. The CDR3 coding sequence is TGCGCCAGCAGCTTGAGGGAGGGAAGCACAGATACGCAGTATTTT. This chain joins TRBV5-1 and TRBJ2-3; 7 positions agree with TRBD2. The V gene's germline CDR1 is SGHRS and CDR2 YFSETQ. CDR3 length: 15 amino acids. Trimming took 1 base from V and 0 from J; bases not matched to a gene: 2.

This chain connects TRBV7-9 to TRBJ1-2; D unclear. Germline values: CDR1 SEHNR, CDR2 FQNEAQ (reference sequence). V was clipped by 5 bases and J by 2 bases, with 9 bases between them. This CDR3 is built from 13 residues. The CDR3 spells CASSPWPNYGYTF. CDR3 nucleotide sequence: TGTGCCAGCAGCCCTTGGCCCAACTATGGCTACACCTTC.

This clone came up a few times. The chain uses TRBV5-1 and TRBJ1-5; D remains unclear. The CDR3 loop spans 13 amino acids. CDR1 SGHRS and CDR2 YFSETQ come from the germline V gene. The V end was cut by 0 bases, the J end by 9 bases, with 10 bases between. The CDR3 sequence is CASSLDGNGPQHF. CDR3 bases: TGCGCCAGCAGCTTGGACGGGAATGGGCCCCAGCATTTT.

The chain uses TRBV9 and TRBJ1-4; 7 nucleotides align to TRBD1. After removal of 4 bases from V and 4 bases from J, the junction contained 7 bases not matched to a gene. Germline CDR1 and CDR2: SGDLS and YYNGEE. The CDR3 covers 15 residues. CDR3 loop: CASSLGRGVNEKLFF. CDR3 DNA sequence: TGTGCCAGCAGCCTCGGCAGGGGGGTTAATGAAAAACTGTTTTTT.

J is TRBJ1-2 and V is TRBV27; D is perhaps TRBD1 (5 bases). This CDR3 is 12 amino acids long. Per germline, CDR1 MNHEY and CDR2 SMNVEV (reference sequence). V was pared by 6 bases and J by 1 base, with 6 bases between. CDR3 in amino acids: CASSRDNYGYTF. CDR3 coding DNA: TGTGCCAGCAGCAGGGATAACTATGGCTACACCTTC.

The rearrangement links TRBV29-1 to TRBJ2-5, with D possibly TRBD2 on 5 matching bases. The CDR3 contains 12 residues. Germline-derived CDR1 and CDR2 are SQVTM and ANQGSEA. Trimming removed 3 bases at V and 5 bases at J, with 10 bases between. The CDR3: CSVEGRGETQYF. DNA of the CDR3: TGCAGCGTTGAGGGCCGAGGGGAGACCCAGTACTTC.

The rearrangement uses TRBV5-1 and TRBJ1-4; D is perhaps TRBD1 (6 bases). The CDR3 sequence is 14 residues long. Germline-derived CDR1 and CDR2 are SGHRS and YFSETQ. Trimming took off 0 bases at V and 7 bases at J, with 10 bases between the two ends. The DNA of the CDR3 is TGCGCCAGCAGCTTGGACAGGGCGGGTGAAAAACTGTTTTTT. It translates to CASSLDRAGEKLFF. The whole variable domain, filled in from reference TRBV5-1 and TRBJ1-4, reads KAGVTQTPRYLIKTRGQQVTLSCSPISGHRSVSWYQQTPGQGLQFLFEYFSETQRNKGNFPGRFSGRQFSNSRSEMNVSTLELGDSALYLCASSLDRAGEKLFFGSGTQLSVL.

V gene TRBV28 combines with J gene TRBJ1-2; D gene ambiguous. The CDR3 runs 12 residues. Trimming stripped 3 bases from V and 8 bases from J, with 10 bases between. From germline, CDR1 is MDHEN and CDR2 SYDVKM. In DNA, the CDR3 is TGTGCCAGCAGTTTGACAAAACGGGGCTACACCTTC. It translates to CASSLTKRGYTF.

The chain recombines TRBV10-3 with TRBJ1-6, with TRBD1 matching 7 bases. There are 16 residues in the CDR3. The J segment lost 6 bases and the V segment lost 0 bases, leaving 5 bases of the junction unmatched. Germline V gene data show CDR1 as ENHRY and CDR2 as SYGVKD. CDR3 nucleotide sequence: TGTGCCATCAGTGAGTCGACGGGACAGATTAATTCACCCCTCCACTTT. It encodes CAISESTGQINSPLHF.

The rearrangement links TRBV5-1 to TRBJ2-7; 14 positions agree with TRBD2. The CDR3 consists of 20 residues. Germline CDR1 SGHRS, CDR2 YFSETQ. With 4 bases clipped from V and 3 bases from J, the junction kept 18 bases outside the gene matches. DNA of the CDR3: TGCGCCAGCAGCGGACCTCCCGGGACTAGCGGGAGTCAAATCGGCTACGAGCAGTACTTC. This encodes CASSGPPGTSGSQIGYEQYF.

V is TRBV3-1 (or the pseudogene TRBV3-2) and J is TRBJ2-2; weak D call: TRBD2 (5 bases). CDR1 and CDR2 from the germline V gene are LGHDT and YNNKEL (reference sequence). This CDR3 has 15 residues. The V and J ends lost 5 bases and 0 bases respectively, with 10 bases between them. The CDR3 nucleotides are TGTGCCAGCAGCTCACACGGGGCGAACACCGGGGAGCTGTTTTTT. Translation gives CASSSHGANTGELFF.

The gene calls are TRBV28 and TRBJ2-1; 9 nucleotides align to TRBD1. Unmatched junction bases numbered 9, after V lost 5 bases and J lost 4 bases. Germline loops: CDR1 MDHEN, CDR2 SYDVKM. The CDR3 runs to 16 residues. The DNA for the CDR3 is TGTGCCAGCAGTGGAACCGGGACAGGGACTTACAATGAGCAGTTCTTC. Its translation: CASSGTGTGTYNEQFF.

The chain couples TRBV18 to TRBJ2-3; D might be TRBD1 (5 bases). With 4 bases removed from V and 1 base from J, the gap between germline ends came to 12 bases. This CDR3 is built from 15 residues. Germline V gene sequence: CDR1 KGHSH, CDR2 LQKENI. The CDR3 protein is CASSLQTDGTDTQYF. CDR3 bases: TGTGCCAGCTCACTTCAGACAGACGGCACAGATACGCAGTATTTT.

The chain employs TRBV27 and TRBJ1-2; 8 bases are a match to TRBD1. V trimming: 6 bases; J trimming: 4 bases; junction bases outside the gene matches: 10. The CDR3 is made up of 15 amino acids. The germline V gene has CDR1 MNHEY and CDR2 SMNVEV (reference sequence). The CDR3 protein is CASSRRTGSGYGYTF. The CDR3 DNA is TGTGCCAGCAGCCGTCGGACAGGGAGCGGCTATGGCTACACCTTC.

The rearrangement joins TRBV5-5 to TRBJ1-2; 8 nucleotides agree with TRBD1. Trimming took 4 bases from V and 8 from J; bases not matched to a gene: 7. This CDR3 region has 13 residues. The V gene's germline CDR1 is SGHKS and CDR2 YYEKEE (reference sequence). CDR3 in DNA: TGTGCCAGCAGCGAATCAGGGGGCTGGGGCTACACCTTC. This gives the protein CASSESGGWGYTF.

This chain joins TRBV28 and TRBJ1-5; 7 nucleotides align to TRBD1. J lost 6 bases, V lost 2 bases, and 7 bases had no gene match. This CDR3 is built from 15 residues. In germline, CDR1 is MDHEN, CDR2 SYDVKM. This CDR3 reads CASSLGRGESQPQHF. DNA of the CDR3: TGTGCCAGCAGTTTAGGCAGGGGGGAGAGTCAGCCCCAGCATTTT.

V usage is TRBV15 and J usage is TRBJ2-1; 10 bases map to TRBD2. V gave up 3 bases and J gave up 4 bases; unmatched junction bases: 6. Germline values: CDR1 LNHNV, CDR2 YYDKDF (reference sequence). The CDR3 is 16 amino acids. The CDR3 DNA reads TGTGCCACCAGCAGGGCTAGCGGGAGAAATTACAATGAGCAGTTCTTC. Translation: CATSRASGRNYNEQFF.

The rearrangement links TRBV2 to TRBJ1-5, with 10 bases fitting TRBD1. Germline V lookup: CDR1 SNHLY, CDR2 FYNNEI. With V trimmed by 8 bases and J by 6 bases, 7 bases remained unmatched. This CDR3 has 14 residues. CDR3 protein: CASAGQGGTQPQHF. The CDR3, as DNA: TGTGCCAGCGCAGGACAGGGGGGTACTCAGCCCCAGCATTTT. Using reference TRBV2 and TRBJ1-5 for the parts outside the CDR3, the full variable domain is EPEVTQTPSHQVTQMGQEVILRCVPISNHLYFYWYRQILGQKVEFLVSFYNNEISEKSEIFDDQFSVERPDGSNFTLKIRSTKLEDSAMYFCASAGQGGTQPQHFGDGTRLSIL.

The CDR3 region has the DNA TGCGCCAGCAGCTTGACCGAGGGCTATGGCTACACCTTC. It yields the protein CASSLTEGYGYTF. V gene TRBV5-1 combines with J gene TRBJ1-2; D is ambiguous. The germline gives CDR1 SGHRS, CDR2 YFSETQ. Trimming shortened V by 1 base and J by 4 bases, and 8 bases separated the two germline ends. CDR3 length equals 13 residues.

This clone has only one observation. The rearrangement uses TRBV27 and TRBJ2-1; a possible D gene is TRBD1 (6 bases). Germline V gene lookup returns CDR1 MNHEY and CDR2 SMNVEV (reference sequence). V was trimmed by 5 bases and J by 8 bases, leaving 13 bases between them. The CDR3 extends over 13 amino acids. The CDR3 loop reads CASSRRTVDEQFF. CDR3 bases: TGTGCCAGCAGTCGACGGACAGTGGATGAGCAGTTCTTC.

The genes are TRBV5-1 and TRBJ2-1, with 9 bases identical to TRBD1. The V gene end was trimmed by 4 bases and the J gene end by 14 bases; junction bases not matched to a gene: 7. CDR3 length: 12 residues. CDR1 and CDR2 (germline): SGHRS, YFSETQ. CDR3 DNA sequence: TGCGCCAGCAGCCTCGGTGACAGGGGGGAGTTCTTC. Translating gives CASSLGDRGEFF.

CDR3 nucleotide sequence: TGTGCCAGTGCCACAGGGAGGAACACTGAAGCTTTCTTT. Protein: CASATGRNTEAFF. V and J are TRBV7-3 and TRBJ1-1; tentative D call: TRBD1 (6 bases). This CDR3 has 13 residues. CDR1 and CDR2 (germline): SGHTA, FQGTGA. V shed 9 bases and J shed 1 base, with 12 bases lying between them. The full variable domain, its missing parts supplied by reference TRBV7-3 and TRBJ1-1, is GAGVSQTPSNKVTEKGKYVELRCDPISGHTALYWYRQSLGQGPEFLIYFQGTGAADDSGLPNDRFFAVRPEGSVSTLKIQRTERGDSAVYLCASATGRNTEAFFGQGTRLTVV.